One and the same sample provided the 23 T cell receptor beta chains below, sequenced in a study of T cell changes during pregnancy in multiple sclerosis. The data were produced by immunoSEQ multiplex PCR, yet TCRdb's version contains in-frame clones alone and is incomplete. The sample contains about 36,000 clones, 85% to 95% of which appear only once. The sequencing input was PBMCs (not recorded whether the cells were cultured). All receptors derive from a female donor with multiple sclerosis, enrolled in a pregnancy study.

The gene calls are TRBV27 and TRBJ1-1; D unclear. The ends were cut back, 4 bases at V and 6 bases at J, with 9 bases in the middle. The CDR3 loop spans 12 amino acids. CDR1 MNHEY and CDR2 SMNVEV come from the germline V gene (reference sequence). The CDR3 loop reads CASSSASAEAFF. The CDR3 DNA follows: TGTGCCAGCAGTTCCGCCAGCGCTGAAGCTTTCTTT.

The rearrangement joins TRBV4-3 to TRBJ2-1; D not certain. The CDR3 has 16 amino acids. V was trimmed by 0 bases and J by 3 bases, leaving 12 bases between them. Germline assignment: CDR1 LGHNA and CDR2 YSLEER. Written as DNA, the CDR3 is TGCGCCAGCAGCCAAGAGATGAAAGGGTTCTACAATGAGCAGTTCTTC. Its translation is CASSQEMKGFYNEQFF.

This clone was detected once. The chain links TRBV28 to TRBJ1-1; tentative D call: TRBD1 (6 bases). The V gene's germline CDR1 is MDHEN and CDR2 SYDVKM. V was trimmed by 2 bases and J by 0 bases, leaving 10 bases between them. The CDR3 consists of 15 residues. The CDR3 coding sequence is TGTGCCAGCAGTTTACAGCACAGGGTGAACACTGAAGCTTTCTTT. Its translation: CASSLQHRVNTEAFF. Filled out from reference TRBV28 and TRBJ1-1, the complete variable domain reads DVKVTQSSRYLVKRTGEKVFLECVQDMDHENMFWYRQDPGLGLRLIYFSYDVKMKEKGDIPEGYSVSREKKERFSLILESASTNQTSMYLCASSLQHRVNTEAFFGQGTRLTVV.

Here the CDR3 DNA reads TGTGCCTGGAGTTGGGACAGGGTAGGGGATACGCAGTATTTT. Translation: CAWSWDRVGDTQYF. The chain couples TRBV30 to TRBJ2-3, with 9 bases that match TRBD1. After removal of 2 bases from V and 6 bases from J, the junction contained 6 bases not matched to a gene. This CDR3 region has 14 residues. Germline V gene data show CDR1 as GTSNPN and CDR2 as SVGIG (reference sequence). Together with reference TRBV30 and TRBJ2-3, the CDR3 gives the full variable domain: SQTIHQWPATLVQPVGSPLSLECTVEGTSNPNLYWYRQAAGRGLQLLFYSVGIGQISSEVPQNLSASRPQDRQFILSSKKLLLSDSGFYLCAWSWDRVGDTQYFGPGTRLTVL.

The gene calls are TRBV6-5 and TRBJ2-7; 9 nucleotides line up with TRBD1. The CDR3 has 16 amino acids. The V segment lost 4 bases and the J segment 2 bases; nucleotides outside the gene matches: 9. Per germline, CDR1 MNHEY and CDR2 SVGAGI. CDR3 residues: CASSWGQGSVPYEQYF. CDR3 DNA sequence: TGTGCCAGCAGTTGGGGACAGGGATCCGTACCCTACGAGCAGTACTTC.

This sequence joins TRBV19 and TRBJ1-1; no clear D gene. Trimming took off 5 bases at V and 1 base at J, with 17 bases between the two ends. Per the germline V gene, CDR1 is LNHDA and CDR2 is SQIVND (reference sequence). This CDR3 spans 16 amino acids. For the CDR3, the DNA is TGTGCCAGTAGTTCGACCTTGTCGGGGAAGAACACTGAAGCTTTCTTT. Its protein product is CASSSTLSGKNTEAFF. Filled out from reference TRBV19 and TRBJ1-1, the complete variable domain reads DGGITQSPKYLFRKEGQNVTLSCEQNLNHDAMYWYRQDPGQGLRLIYYSQIVNDFQKGDIAEGYSVSREKKESFPLTVTSAQKNPTAFYLCASSSTLSGKNTEAFFGQGTRLTVV.

V is TRBV6-5 and J is TRBJ1-2, with D tentatively TRBD1 (5 bases). The CDR3 length is 13 residues. CDR1 and CDR2 from the germline V gene are MNHEY and SVGAGI. The V and J ends lost 6 bases and 8 bases respectively, with 16 bases between them. CDR3 region: CASRQDQLGGYTF. The CDR3 DNA reads TGTGCCAGCAGACAGGATCAACTGGGGGGCTACACCTTC.

The rearrangement joins TRBV19 to TRBJ2-7, with TRBD1 matching over 7 bases. The CDR3 is made up of 15 amino acids. V lost 7 bases and J lost 2; bases outside the gene matches: 11. The germline V gene encodes CDR1 LNHDA and CDR2 SQIVND (reference sequence). The CDR3 DNA is TGTGCCAGTATCGAGGACAGGAGAAACCCCTACGAGCAGTACTTC. This gives the protein CASIEDRRNPYEQYF.

As DNA, the CDR3 is TGTGCCAGCAGTTTCCTTGGACCCCACCCTTGCCCCCAGCATTTT. Protein product: CASSFLGPHPCPQHF. The V and J genes are TRBV27 and TRBJ1-5; D ambiguous. The CDR3 is 15 residues long. CDR1 and CDR2 from the germline V gene are MNHEY and SMNVEV (reference sequence). V lost 3 bases, J lost 10 bases, and 19 bases lay in between.

The chain is built from TRBV19 and TRBJ1-1, with 9 bases that match TRBD1. Germline CDR1 LNHDA, CDR2 SQIVND (reference sequence). Trimming took 7 bases from V and 5 from J; bases not matched to a gene: 11. The CDR3 is made up of 15 amino acids. Here the CDR3 DNA reads TGTGCCAGTATTGGTCAGGGACAGGGTGAAACTGAAGCTTTCTTT. This gives the protein CASIGQGQGETEAFF. Together with reference TRBV19 and TRBJ1-1, the CDR3 gives the full variable domain: DGGITQSPKYLFRKEGQNVTLSCEQNLNHDAMYWYRQDPGQGLRLIYYSQIVNDFQKGDIAEGYSVSREKKESFPLTVTSAQKNPTAFYLCASIGQGQGETEAFFGQGTRLTVV.

The chain combines TRBV5-1 with TRBJ2-3, with a possible D match to TRBD2 (6 bases). V was cut by 2 bases and J by 2 bases, with 9 bases left in between. The CDR3 extends over 14 amino acids. The germline gives CDR1 SGHRS, CDR2 YFSETQ. This CDR3 is CASSFGGVTDTQYF. The CDR3 DNA is TGCGCCAGCAGCTTCGGGGGAGTCACAGATACGCAGTATTTT.

This sequence joins TRBV11-2 and TRBJ1-3, with a possible D match to TRBD1 (5 bases). V dropped 5 bases and J dropped 0 bases, with 14 bases sitting between them. The CDR3 contains 16 residues. Germline values: CDR1 SGHAT, CDR2 FQNNGV. The CDR3 is CASSPRGSPSGNTIYF. The CDR3 DNA reads TGTGCCAGCAGCCCGCGGGGGAGCCCCTCTGGAAACACCATATATTTT.

The chain links TRBV30 to TRBJ2-7; TRBD1 agrees at 9 bases. The CDR3 totals 15 residues. V was clipped by 3 bases and J by 5 bases; unmatched bases: 11. The V gene's germline CDR1 is GTSNPN and CDR2 SVGIG (reference sequence). The CDR3 nucleotides read TGTGCCTGGAGCCGTAGGACAGGGGTCTACAACGAGCAGTACTTC. Its translation is CAWSRRTGVYNEQYF.

The V gene is TRBV4-2, the J gene TRBJ1-3, with 7 bases lining up with TRBD1. The CDR3 has 15 amino acids. Germline trimming cut 1 base from V and 2 bases from J; bases unmatched to any gene: 2. Germline CDR1 LGHNA, CDR2 YNFKEQ. DNA for the CDR3: TGTGCCAGCAGCCAAGGCAGGGGGACTGGAAACACCATATATTTT. Amino acid sequence: CASSQGRGTGNTIYF.

V and J are TRBV7-8 and TRBJ2-3; no definite D call. Germline V gives CDR1 SGHVS, CDR2 FQNEAQ. Trimming removed 0 bases from V and 1 base from J, with 11 bases in between. The CDR3 covers 16 residues. This CDR3 reads CASSLAIYSRTDTQYF. The DNA for the CDR3 is TGTGCCAGCAGCTTAGCAATATACAGCCGCACAGATACGCAGTATTTT.

CDR3: CASSLALAGSTDTQYF. In DNA, the CDR3 is TGTGCCAGCAGCTTGGCACTAGCGGGTAGCACAGATACGCAGTATTTT. This rearrangement joins TRBV5-6 to TRBJ2-3; TRBD2 matches at 9 bases. V gave up 0 bases and J gave up 0 bases; unmatched junction bases: 2. The germline V gene encodes CDR1 SGHDT and CDR2 YYEEEE. This CDR3 region has 16 residues.

V gene TRBV19 combines with J gene TRBJ1-2; possible D gene TRBD1, 5 bases. Germline V gives CDR1 LNHDA, CDR2 SQIVND (reference sequence). This CDR3 has 15 amino acids. V dropped 3 bases and J dropped 5 bases, with 16 bases sitting between them. The CDR3 region is CASSMGLGTDYGYTF. CDR3 DNA sequence: TGTGCCAGTAGTATGGGGCTCGGGACGGATTATGGCTACACCTTC.

The chain links TRBV28 to TRBJ2-5; TRBD1 or TRBD2 may be the D gene (5 bases each). This CDR3 spans 14 amino acids. Trimming pared 4 bases from V and 2 bases from J, leaving 11 bases between. Per germline, CDR1 MDHEN and CDR2 SYDVKM. The CDR3 bases are TGTGCCAGCAGTTCTGGGACCGAACAAGAGACCCAGTACTTC. This codes for CASSSGTEQETQYF.

The genes are TRBV6-4 and TRBJ2-7, with TRBD2 matching over 7 bases. CDR3 length equals 14 residues. V lost 6 bases, J lost 2 bases, and 7 bases stayed unmatched. CDR1 MRHNA and CDR2 SNTAGT come from the germline V gene. CDR3 in DNA: TGTGCCAGCAGCCCGGTAGCGGGCCCCTACGAGCAGTACTTC. Protein sequence: CASSPVAGPYEQYF.

The chain's CDR3 is CASSIIKGMWTEAFF. DNA for the CDR3: TGTGCCAGTAGTATTATTAAAGGGATGTGGACTGAAGCTTTCTTT. The chain uses TRBV19 and TRBJ1-1; D is uncertain. V lost 3 bases and J lost 5, with 16 bases in between. Germline V gene sequence: CDR1 LNHDA, CDR2 SQIVND (reference sequence). CDR3 length: 15 amino acids.

CDR3 sequence (DNA): TGTGCCAGCAGTGGACCGGGACTAGCGGGTTACAATGAGCAGTTCTTC. Its protein is CASSGPGLAGYNEQFF. The chain has TRBV9 and TRBJ2-1, with 12 bases lining up with TRBD2. The CDR3 sequence is 16 residues long. V trimming: 5 bases; J trimming: 4 bases; junction bases outside the gene matches: 7. Germline CDR1 SGDLS, CDR2 YYNGEE.

V is TRBV4-1 and J is TRBJ2-7, with D perhaps matching TRBD2 (6 bases). Looked up from germline, CDR1 is MGHRA and CDR2 is YSYEKL. The CDR3 is 13 residues long. The V end lost 0 bases, the J end lost 7 bases, and 10 bases lay between the germline ends. The CDR3 spells CASSQDIGREQYF. CDR3 DNA: TGCGCCAGCAGCCAAGATATAGGGAGGGAGCAGTACTTC.

The V call is TRBV7-2, the J call TRBJ2-3; TRBD2 matches 10 bases. Germline trimming cut 5 bases from V and 3 bases from J; bases unmatched to any gene: 11. The CDR3 totals 17 residues. CDR1 SGHTA and CDR2 FQGNSA come from the germline V gene. CDR3 amino acids: CASSLESSGSTTDTQYF. The CDR3 DNA is TGTGCCAGCAGCCTAGAATCTAGCGGGAGTACAACAGATACGCAGTATTTT. The full variable domain, its missing parts supplied by reference TRBV7-2 and TRBJ2-3, is GAGVSQSPSNKVTEKGKDVELRCDPISGHTALYWYRQSLGQGLEFLIYFQGNSAPDKSGLPSDRFSAERTGGSVSTLTIQRTQQEDSAVYLCASSLESSGSTTDTQYFGPGTRLTVL.